Listed here are 27 T cell receptor beta chains from one sample, sequenced in a study of identical twins. In TCRdb, the 5' RACE reads were re-called with MiXCR into one record per CDR3 protein. The sample includes fewer than 550,000 distinct CDR3 sequences, about 16% of them seen just once. The sample also formed part of further work on yellow fever vaccine responses in identical twins.

Sequencing was performed on CD4+ T cells sorted from blood. These receptor sequences come from a woman under 30 in good health.

This clonotype was recorded many times. This chain joins TRBV12-3 or TRBV12-4 and TRBJ1-6; weak D call: TRBD1 (6 bases). This CDR3 contains 15 residues. V dropped 7 bases and J dropped 9 bases, with 19 bases sitting between them. Here the CDR3 DNA reads TGTGCCAGCACCGAAGGGGGACATCGCTCTTCACCCCTCCACTTT. It translates to CASTEGGHRSSPLHF.

The chain has TRBV5-1 and TRBJ2-1, with 10 bases identical to TRBD2. This CDR3 region has 16 residues. Trimming removed 4 bases from V and 3 bases from J; junction bases left unmatched: 7. Germline CDR1 and CDR2: SGHRS and YFSETQ. The CDR3 sequence: CASSLVSSGSYNEQFF. The CDR3 nucleotides are TGCGCCAGCAGCCTCGTGTCTAGCGGGAGCTACAATGAGCAGTTCTTC.

The chain couples TRBV10-3 to TRBJ1-1; perhaps TRBD1 as D (6 bases). Germline loops: CDR1 ENHRY, CDR2 SYGVKD. The CDR3 runs 14 residues. V lost 10 bases to trimming and J lost 4 bases, with 19 bases between them. This chain's CDR3 is CATDSQGSLTEAFF. The CDR3 DNA reads TGTGCCACCGATTCCCAGGGGTCGCTCACTGAAGCTTTCTTT.

This clonotype appeared many times. V gene TRBV5-1 combines with J gene TRBJ2-1; D is possibly TRBD2 (6 bases). Trimming cost V 2 bases and J 15 bases, with 18 bases left between them. The CDR3 spans 13 residues. CDR1 and CDR2 from the germline V gene are SGHRS and YFSETQ. DNA for the CDR3: TGCGCCAGCAGCTTTGGAAGAGAAGCGGGTTGGTTCTTC. As protein: CASSFGREAGWFF. Based on the CDR3 plus reference TRBV5-1 and TRBJ2-1, the full variable domain is KAGVTQTPRYLIKTRGQQVTLSCSPISGHRSVSWYQQTPGQGLQFLFEYFSETQRNKGNFPGRFSGRQFSNSRSEMNVSTLELGDSALYLCASSFGREAGWFFGPGTRLTVL.

The chain employs TRBV28 and TRBJ2-7, with TRBD2 identical over 8 bases. Per germline, CDR1 MDHEN and CDR2 SYDVKM. The CDR3 sequence is 14 residues long. After removal of 7 bases from V and 2 bases from J, the junction contained 7 bases not matched to a gene. The CDR3 DNA follows: TGTGCCAGCACTCCGGGACTAGGTCCCTACGAGCAGTACTTC. Its protein product is CASTPGLGPYEQYF. The full variable domain, rest sourced from reference TRBV28 and TRBJ2-7, is DVKVTQSSRYLVKRTGEKVFLECVQDMDHENMFWYRQDPGLGLRLIYFSYDVKMKEKGDIPEGYSVSREKKERFSLILESASTNQTSMYLCASTPGLGPYEQYFGPGTRLTVT.

The genes are TRBV7-2 and TRBJ2-1, with D hard to call. The germline CDR1 and CDR2 sequences are SGHTA and FQGNSA. This CDR3 contains 16 residues. V was trimmed by 4 bases and J by 0 bases, leaving 13 bases between them. This CDR3 reads CASSSTTVLSYNEQFF. The CDR3 DNA reads as TGTGCCAGCAGCTCCACGACCGTTCTCTCCTACAATGAGCAGTTCTTC.

There are a few counts of this clonotype. The chain recombines TRBV11-2 with TRBJ2-1; 11 bases map to TRBD2. This CDR3 has 23 residues. Germline lookup yields CDR1 SGHAT and CDR2 FQNNGV. The ends lost 1 base at V and 0 bases at J; junction bases unmatched: 20. The CDR3 region is CASSLVQKTAGLAAPSSYNEQFF. The CDR3 region has the DNA TGTGCCAGCAGCTTAGTTCAAAAAACAGCGGGACTAGCGGCCCCGAGCTCCTACAATGAGCAGTTCTTC.

V is TRBV25-1 and J is TRBJ1-4; maybe TRBD1 (5 bases). CDR3 length: 12 residues. CDR1 and CDR2 (germline): MGHDK, SYGVNS. V lost 7 bases and J 8 bases, leaving 11 bases between the germline ends. CDR3 amino acids: CASTGPGEKLFF. The CDR3 DNA reads as TGTGCCAGCACGGGACCGGGGGAAAAACTGTTTTTT.

The V and J genes are TRBV29-1 and TRBJ2-2; a weak D match, TRBD1 (5 bases). The germline gives CDR1 SQVTM, CDR2 ANQGSEA. The CDR3 runs 13 residues. The V end lost 4 bases, the J end lost 1 base, and 7 bases lay between the germline ends. The CDR3 protein is CSVATVNTGELFF. The CDR3 coding sequence is TGCAGCGTTGCGACAGTGAACACCGGGGAGCTGTTTTTT.

The chain couples TRBV7-6 to TRBJ1-6, with a possible D match to TRBD1 (5 bases). The germline V gene has CDR1 SGHVS and CDR2 FNYEAQ. The CDR3 covers 15 residues. Between the trimmed V and J ends, which lost 2 bases and 7 bases, there was a span of 12 bases. CDR3 loop: CASSLNGGPNSPLHF. CDR3 in DNA: TGTGCCAGCAGCTTAAATGGGGGTCCGAATTCACCCCTCCACTTT.

V usage is TRBV20-1 and J usage is TRBJ2-3; no definite D call. V lost 6 bases and J 2 bases, leaving 9 bases between the germline ends. The CDR3 covers 12 residues. Germline V CDR1 and CDR2: DFQATT, SNEGSKA (reference sequence). The CDR3 loop is CSAFEDTDTQYF. CDR3 sequence (DNA): TGCAGTGCGTTCGAGGACACAGATACGCAGTATTTT.

In its sample, this clonotype was seen a few times. The rearrangement links TRBV18 to TRBJ1-1, with 7 bases that match TRBD1. V shed 3 bases and J 2 bases; nucleotides not matched to a gene: 6. Germline CDR1 and CDR2: KGHSH and LQKENI. The length of the CDR3 is 15 residues. CDR3 DNA: TGTGCCAGCTCACCCTCGACAGGGTCAAACACTGAAGCTTTCTTT. It yields the protein CASSPSTGSNTEAFF.

The genes are TRBV5-1 and TRBJ1-1; 7 nucleotides line up with TRBD1. V shed 4 bases and J 7 bases; nucleotides not matched to a gene: 10. This CDR3 comprises 14 residues. CDR1 and CDR2 from the germline V gene are SGHRS and YFSETQ. The CDR3 region has the DNA TGCGCCAGCAGCCACGGGGACAGTGGAGGTGAAGCTTTCTTT. It is translated as CASSHGDSGGEAFF.

This rearrangement joins TRBV5-1 to TRBJ2-3; D possibly corresponds to TRBD1 (6 bases). The CDR3 runs 16 residues. Germline V lookup: CDR1 SGHRS, CDR2 YFSETQ. Trimming removed 4 bases at V and 2 bases at J, with 17 bases between. CDR3 coding DNA: TGCGCCAGCAGCCTATCGGACAGACTCCCCACAGATACGCAGTATTTT. Its protein product is CASSLSDRLPTDTQYF.

The chain combines TRBV3-1 with TRBJ2-1; tentative D call: TRBD2 (6 bases). The CDR3 loop spans 14 amino acids. The V and J ends lost 5 bases and 5 bases respectively, with 13 bases between them. Germline values: CDR1 LGHDT, CDR2 YNNKEL (reference sequence). The CDR3 sequence is CASSDRDSNNEQFF. The DNA of the CDR3 is TGTGCCAGCAGCGACCGGGACTCAAACAATGAGCAGTTCTTC.

The V and J genes are TRBV28 and TRBJ2-1; the match to TRBD2 covers 8 bases. Germline loops: CDR1 MDHEN, CDR2 SYDVKM. J gave up 7 bases and V 5 bases, and 10 bases lay outside the gene matches. The CDR3 sequence is 15 residues long. CDR3 bases: TGTGCCAGCAGTGAAGGGGGACTAGTAAGGAATGAGCAGTTCTTC. The encoded protein is CASSEGGLVRNEQFF.

This clonotype was counted a few times. The CDR3 region is CASLGGPGEQFF. The CDR3, as DNA: TGTGCCAGCCTCGGGGGACCGGGTGAGCAGTTCTTC. This chain links TRBV6-6 with TRBJ2-1, with a possible D match to TRBD2 (6 bases). The CDR3 is made up of 12 amino acids. V lost 8 bases and J 9 bases, leaving 14 bases between the germline ends. Germline lookup yields CDR1 MNHNY and CDR2 SVGAGI (reference sequence).

The chain is built from TRBV12-3 or TRBV12-4 and TRBJ2-3; 14 bases align to TRBD2. V shed 2 bases and J 6 bases; nucleotides not matched to a gene: 7. The CDR3 totals 17 residues. Here the CDR3 DNA reads TGTGCCAGCAGTTTACAGGGACTAGCGGGAGAGCCGGATACGCAGTATTTT. This sequence encodes CASSLQGLAGEPDTQYF.

This clonotype was observed a few times. The J gene is TRBJ2-1, the V gene TRBV29-1; the match to TRBD1 covers 9 bases. The CDR3 spans 15 residues. From germline, CDR1 is SQVTM and CDR2 ANQGSEA. The junction had 11 bases not matched to a gene; V was cut back by 5 bases and J by 6 bases. The CDR3 protein is CSVPTGTGLINEQFF. DNA of the CDR3: TGCAGCGTTCCTACCGGGACAGGGCTCATCAATGAGCAGTTCTTC.

The chain carries TRBV5-8 and TRBJ2-3; D not certain. CDR3 length: 11 residues. The V end lost 6 bases, the J end lost 6 bases, and 8 bases lay between the germline ends. Germline V gives CDR1 SGHTS, CDR2 YDEGEE. The CDR3 is CASMPRDTQYF. The DNA of the CDR3 is TGTGCCAGCATGCCTCGGGATACGCAGTATTTT.

This clonotype has only one observation. V and J are TRBV7-8 and TRBJ2-3, with D possibly matching TRBD2 (5 bases). The CDR3 is made up of 13 amino acids. Trimming shortened V by 5 bases and J by 6 bases, and 12 bases separated the two germline ends. Per the germline V gene, CDR1 is SGHVS and CDR2 is FQNEAQ. This CDR3 reads CASSGLSSDTQYF. DNA for the CDR3: TGTGCCAGCAGCGGACTCTCATCCGATACGCAGTATTTT.

This clonotype was detected a few times. The rearrangement joins TRBV5-1 to TRBJ1-1; D not certain. CDR1 and CDR2 from the germline V gene are SGHRS and YFSETQ. CDR3 length: 14 residues. Trimming took 0 bases from V and 1 from J, leaving 7 bases between them. The CDR3 loop is CASSLAQRNTEAFF. CDR3 sequence (DNA): TGCGCCAGCAGCTTGGCCCAAAGGAACACTGAAGCTTTCTTT.

The chain combines TRBV20-1 with TRBJ2-7; D gene unclear. CDR3 length: 12 residues. From germline, CDR1 is DFQATT and CDR2 SNEGSKA (reference sequence). The V gene lost 3 bases and the J gene lost 2 bases, with 8 bases spanning the gap. In nucleotides, the CDR3 is TGCAGTGCTAGTCAGACTCCCTACGAGCAGTACGTC. Its translation is CSASQTPYEQYV.

The J gene is TRBJ2-1, the V gene TRBV20-1; D possibly corresponds to TRBD1 (6 bases). Germline V gene data show CDR1 as DFQATT and CDR2 as SNEGSKA (reference sequence). CDR3 length equals 13 residues. Trimming pared 3 bases from V and 9 bases from J, leaving 15 bases between. CDR3 region: CSASPQGLREQFF. The CDR3 nucleotides are TGCAGTGCTAGTCCCCAGGGGCTTCGTGAGCAGTTCTTC.

The sample holds a few counts of this clonotype. The chain combines TRBV14 with TRBJ2-1; 9 bases are a match to TRBD2. With 7 bases clipped from V and 0 bases from J, the junction kept 16 bases outside the gene matches. The CDR3 runs 19 residues. Germline loops: CDR1 SGHDN, CDR2 FVKESK. DNA for the CDR3: TGTGCCAGCAACGACAGGGCTCTTGGCGGGGGGGCCTCCTACAATGAGCAGTTCTTC. The encoded protein is CASNDRALGGGASYNEQFF.

This clonotype was counted many times. This chain links TRBV15 with TRBJ1-1; D may be TRBD1 (5 bases). Germline assignment: CDR1 LNHNV and CDR2 YYDKDF (reference sequence). Deletions cut 2 bases from V and 1 base from J, with 11 bases between. The CDR3 length is 15 residues. CDR3 amino acids: CATSRNAGTNTEAFF. The DNA of the CDR3 is TGTGCCACCAGCAGAAATGCAGGGACGAACACTGAAGCTTTCTTT.

This clonotype was observed a few times. The chain combines TRBV5-1 with TRBJ1-2, with D unresolved. Trimming left V 0 bases short and J 4 bases short, with 10 bases between. Germline V gene data show CDR1 as SGHRS and CDR2 as YFSETQ. CDR3 length equals 14 residues. The CDR3 DNA reads as TGCGCCAGCAGCTTGGATTTTGAGCTCTATGGCTACACCTTC. Translation gives CASSLDFELYGYTF.